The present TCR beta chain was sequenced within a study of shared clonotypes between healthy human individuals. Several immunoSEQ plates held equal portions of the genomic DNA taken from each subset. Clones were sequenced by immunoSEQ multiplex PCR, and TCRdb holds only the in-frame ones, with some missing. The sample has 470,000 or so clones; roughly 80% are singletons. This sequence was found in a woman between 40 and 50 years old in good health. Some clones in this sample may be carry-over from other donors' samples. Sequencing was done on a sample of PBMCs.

Here the CDR3 DNA reads TGTGCCAGCAGCTTAGACTCGAACACTGAAGCTTTCTTT. Translating gives CASSLDSNTEAFF. The chain uses TRBV11-3 and TRBJ1-1, with D hard to call. This CDR3 is built from 13 residues. The germline gives CDR1 SGHNT, CDR2 YENEEA. V lost 0 bases and J 1 base, leaving 3 bases between the germline ends.